This T cell receptor beta chain appears in the sequencing data of a study of PD-1 blockade in classical Hodgkin lymphoma. Overall study results and limits: Those starting nivolumab under 1 year post-ASCT were excluded. Reported findings placed baseline TCR diversity lower in newly diagnosed patients (compared with healthy donors). CD4+ TCR diversity, unlike CD8+, climbed significantly by C4D1.

Trimming stripped 0 bases from V and 3 bases from J, with 12 bases between. The germline gives CDR1 SGDLS, CDR2 YYNGEE. This CDR3 is 15 amino acids long. Repertoires were generated with immunoSEQ multiplex PCR, while TCRdb's copy carries only in-frame clones and drops some. The sample includes about 41,000 clones, approximately 90% of them seen just once. Each and every patient relapsed after autologous stem cell transplantation, and patients got differing brentuximab vedotin exposure. Concerning this clone itself: Its antigen is not known.

The receptor was isolated from a human donor with classical Hodgkin lymphoma. The source material was peripheral blood mononuclear cells (PBMCs), sampled before the second cycle of nivolumab. V gene TRBV9 combines with J gene TRBJ1-2, with D possibly TRBD1 on 6 matching bases. CDR3 coding DNA: TGTGCCAGCAGCGTAGACGCAGGGGACCACTATGGCTACACCTTC. This sequence encodes CASSVDAGDHYGYTF.